These 20 T cell receptor beta chains came from one sample sequenced in a study of T cell repertoires in cytomegalovirus infection. In TCRdb, the reads were re-called with MiXCR into one record per CDR3 protein. The table lists under 200,000 distinct CDR3 sequences, roughly 9.8% of them singletons. Material: PBMCs. The receptors stem from a human donor in good health (CMV status not recorded). Some clones in this sample may be carry-over from other donors' samples.

This clonotype was detected many times. V and J are TRBV7-2 and TRBJ2-1; no firm D call. Germline V gene lookup returns CDR1 SGHTA and CDR2 FQGNSA. The CDR3 extends over 17 amino acids. With 4 bases removed from V and 2 bases from J, the gap between germline ends came to 18 bases. CDR3 region: CASSSLGWGTAYNEQFF. CDR3 bases: TGTGCCAGCAGCTCCTTGGGGTGGGGAACCGCCTACAATGAGCAGTTCTTC.

This clonotype occurred many times. This chain joins TRBV6-1 and TRBJ2-3; TRBD1 agrees at 7 bases. Germline lookup yields CDR1 MNHNS and CDR2 SASEGT. The CDR3 totals 13 residues. The J segment lost 8 bases and the V segment lost 5 bases, leaving 7 bases of the junction unmatched. The CDR3 here is CASSQDRAGTQYF. CDR3 DNA sequence: TGTGCCAGCAGTCAAGACAGGGCGGGTACGCAGTATTTT.

The V and J genes are TRBV28 and TRBJ1-6, with D hard to call. This CDR3 comprises 12 residues. With 2 bases removed from V and 8 bases from J, the gap between germline ends came to 4 bases. Germline V gene lookup returns CDR1 MDHEN and CDR2 SYDVKM. DNA of the CDR3: TGTGCCAGCAGTTTAAAGGATTCACCCCTCCACTTT. Its protein is CASSLKDSPLHF. The full variable domain, in which reference TRBV28 and TRBJ1-6 provide the parts outside the CDR3, is DVKVTQSSRYLVKRTGEKVFLECVQDMDHENMFWYRQDPGLGLRLIYFSYDVKMKEKGDIPEGYSVSREKKERFSLILESASTNQTSMYLCASSLKDSPLHFGNGTRLTVT.

At least ten counts were recorded for this clonotype. This sequence joins TRBV12-3 or TRBV12-4 and TRBJ1-1; a possible D gene is TRBD1 (6 bases). V lost 2 bases and J lost 6, with 16 bases in between. The CDR3 length is 15 residues. In DNA form, the CDR3 reads TGTGCCAGCAGTTTATCAGGGGCGCCCGGCCCTGAAGCTTTCTTT. Translation: CASSLSGAPGPEAFF.

The chain combines TRBV7-9 with TRBJ2-2, with 9 bases aligning to TRBD1. The V and J ends lost 5 bases and 1 base, in that order; junction bases with no gene match: 8. There are 17 residues in the CDR3. Germline CDR1 is SEHNR and CDR2 is FQNEAQ (reference sequence). The CDR3: CASSAQPGQGNTGELFF. As DNA, the CDR3 is TGTGCCAGCAGCGCGCAACCGGGACAGGGGAACACCGGGGAGCTGTTTTTT.

This clonotype was seen many times. The J gene is TRBJ2-7, the V gene TRBV7-2; D is unresolved. The CDR3 loop spans 11 amino acids. CDR1 is SGHTA, CDR2 FQGNSA, per germline. The ends were cut back, 1 base at V and 3 bases at J, with 1 base in the middle. The CDR3 region is CASSLDYEQYF. Here the CDR3 DNA reads TGTGCCAGCAGCTTAGACTACGAGCAGTACTTC.

On this clonotype: A much larger clone lies one base from this, so it may be a read error. The chain recombines TRBV10-2 with TRBJ1-1; D unresolved. This CDR3 region has 13 residues. CDR1 is WSHSY and CDR2 is SAAADI in the germline V gene. Trimming cost V 0 bases and J 7 bases, with 9 bases left between them. The CDR3 loop is CASSESALSEAFF. Written as DNA, the CDR3 is TGCGCCAGCAGTGAGTCGGCTTTGAGTGAAGCTTTCTTT.

This clonotype was seen ten or more times. The V and J genes are TRBV7-6 and TRBJ2-1, with 11 bases lining up with TRBD2. Germline-derived CDR1 and CDR2 are SGHVS and FNYEAQ. Trimming took 1 base from V and 4 from J; bases not matched to a gene: 3. This CDR3 is built from 16 residues. The CDR3, as DNA: TGTGCCAGCAGCTTAGAGACTAGCGGGATTTACAATGAGCAGTTCTTC. This encodes CASSLETSGIYNEQFF.

The table lists this clonotype with a few counts. The rearrangement uses TRBV20-1 and TRBJ1-2; D remains ambiguous. V lost 5 bases to trimming and J lost 4 bases, with 8 bases between them. This CDR3 has 11 residues. Germline-derived CDR1 and CDR2 are DFQATT and SNEGSKA (reference sequence). The CDR3 region has the DNA TGCAGTGCTCCTGAGGGCTATGGCTACACCTTC. This translates into CSAPEGYGYTF.

This clonotype appeared many times. The chain is built from TRBV7-8 and TRBJ1-3; maybe TRBD1 (6 bases). The CDR3 is 15 amino acids. Trimming pared 5 bases from V and 4 bases from J, leaving 15 bases between. Germline CDR1 SGHVS, CDR2 FQNEAQ. In nucleotides, the CDR3 is TGTGCCAGCAGCCCCTACAGGGTGGGCGGAAACACCATATATTTT. The encoded protein is CASSPYRVGGNTIYF.

This clonotype was seen repeatedly, ten times or more. This chain joins TRBV15 and TRBJ1-1; TRBD1 agrees at 12 bases. The CDR3 contains 13 residues. Per the germline V gene, CDR1 is LNHNV and CDR2 is YYDKDF (reference sequence). V gave up 5 bases and J gave up 11 bases; unmatched junction bases: 6. The CDR3 region is CATSQGQGAGAFF. In DNA form, the CDR3 reads TGTGCCACCAGCCAGGGACAGGGGGCGGGGGCTTTCTTT.

The chain combines TRBV5-6 with TRBJ1-1; D is unresolved. The V and J ends lost 0 bases and 4 bases respectively, with 10 bases between them. Germline CDR1 and CDR2: SGHDT and YYEEEE. The CDR3 covers 14 residues. CDR3 region: CASSLGRRATEAFF. DNA of the CDR3: TGTGCCAGCAGCTTGGGTCGAAGGGCCACTGAAGCTTTCTTT.

This clonotype has at least ten counts. The rearrangement joins TRBV11-2 to TRBJ1-6; no reliable D call. There are 15 residues in the CDR3. Germline CDR1 and CDR2: SGHAT and FQNNGV. The V and J ends lost 5 bases and 6 bases respectively, with 14 bases between them. The DNA for the CDR3 is TGTGCCAGCAGCGCCAGTGCGGGTCGTAATTCACCCCTCCACTTT. Translation: CASSASAGRNSPLHF. Together with reference TRBV11-2 and TRBJ1-6, the CDR3 gives the full variable domain: EAGVAQSPRYKIIEKRQSVAFWCNPISGHATLYWYQQILGQGPKLLIQFQNNGVVDDSQLPKDRFSAERLKGVDSTLKIQPAKLEDSAVYLCASSASAGRNSPLHFGNGTRLTVT.

The chain uses TRBV7-9 and TRBJ1-1; D remains unclear. CDR3 size: 16 residues. Trimming cost V 5 bases and J 0 bases, with 16 bases left between them. Per germline, CDR1 SEHNR and CDR2 FQNEAQ (reference sequence). CDR3 amino acids: CASSLSRRRMNTEAFF. The CDR3 DNA is TGTGCCAGCAGCCTAAGCCGAAGAAGAATGAACACTGAAGCTTTCTTT.

V is TRBV29-1 and J is TRBJ2-1; 13 nucleotides line up with TRBD2. The germline V gene has CDR1 SQVTM and CDR2 ANQGSEA. Trimming removed 6 bases from V and 6 bases from J; junction bases left unmatched: 8. The CDR3 contains 15 residues. Here the CDR3 reads CSVEGLAGIFNEQFF. The CDR3 region has the DNA TGCAGCGTAGAGGGACTAGCGGGAATTTTCAATGAGCAGTTCTTC.

This clonotype was seen ten or more times. This chain links TRBV7-8 with TRBJ2-7; the D gene could be TRBD1 or TRBD2 (6 bases each). This CDR3 region has 15 residues. Trimming took 4 bases from V and 7 from J, leaving 20 bases between them. Germline values: CDR1 SGHVS, CDR2 FQNEAQ. In DNA form, the CDR3 reads TGTGCCAGCAGCTCCCTCCGGGGGCGAACCTTGGAGCAGTACTTC. Translating gives CASSSLRGRTLEQYF. Variable domain in full (rest from reference TRBV7-8 and TRBJ2-7): GAGVSQSPRYKVAKRGQDVALRCDPISGHVSLFWYQQALGQGPEFLTYFQNEAQLDKSGLPSDRFFAERPEGSVSTLKIQRTQQEDSAVYLCASSSLRGRTLEQYFGPGTRLTVT.

This clonotype occurred many times. This chain connects TRBV2 to TRBJ2-1; D is undetermined. V lost 9 bases and J lost 7, with 13 bases in between. The germline gives CDR1 SNHLY, CDR2 FYNNEI. This CDR3 is 12 amino acids long. The CDR3 here is CARSQPANEQFF. CDR3 DNA sequence: TGTGCCAGGTCCCAACCAGCAAATGAGCAGTTCTTC.

J is TRBJ2-1 and V is TRBV11-2; 10 bases align to TRBD1. Germline V lookup: CDR1 SGHAT, CDR2 FQNNGV. V lost 4 bases to trimming and J lost 7 bases; unmatched junction nucleotides: 4. The CDR3 contains 14 residues. The CDR3 region has the DNA TGTGCCAGCAGCTCGGGACAGGGGCGGAATGAGCAGTTCTTC. Protein: CASSSGQGRNEQFF.

This chain joins TRBV28 and TRBJ1-5, with 10 positions matching TRBD1. CDR1 is MDHEN and CDR2 is SYDVKM in the germline V gene. Unmatched junction bases numbered 6, after V lost 5 bases and J lost 5 bases. This CDR3 spans 15 amino acids. The CDR3 DNA follows: TGTGCCAGCAGTCGAGGGACAGGGGATTATCAGCCCCAGCATTTT. Residues: CASSRGTGDYQPQHF.

This clonotype has a count of ten or more. The chain uses TRBV7-2 and TRBJ1-3, with 9 bases fitting TRBD1. This CDR3 comprises 15 residues. V lost 5 bases, J lost 0 bases, and 2 bases stayed unmatched. CDR1 SGHTA and CDR2 FQGNSA come from the germline V gene. Written as DNA, the CDR3 is TGTGCCAGCAGCGCGGACAGGGGCTCTGGAAACACCATATATTTT. This translates into CASSADRGSGNTIYF. Together with reference TRBV7-2 and TRBJ1-3, the CDR3 gives the full variable domain: GAGVSQSPSNKVTEKGKDVELRCDPISGHTALYWYRQSLGQGLEFLIYFQGNSAPDKSGLPSDRFSAERTGGSVSTLTIQRTQQEDSAVYLCASSADRGSGNTIYFGEGSWLTVV.